A selection of T cell receptor beta chains follows, all from one sample in a study of shared clonotypes between healthy human individuals. Sequenced by immunoSEQ multiplex PCR; TCRdb stores in-frame clones only, minus some. The sample has 1 million to 1.3 million clones; about 80% are singletons. Sample: memory CD4+ T cells from PBMCs. The receptors were gathered from a man aged 18-30 years in good health. Some clones in this sample may be carry-over from other donors' samples. The CDR3 runs from the conserved cysteine through the conserved F or W. A D gene is named only where the DNA matches it firmly. A row's size may be missing; if present it is once, few, many or a size class.

d_call: NA
j_call: TRBJ2-7
clone_size: NA
v_call: TRBV28
cdr3_aa: CASSIDRARSYEQYF
cdr3_nt: TGTGCCAGCAGTATAGACCGAGCGCGTAGCTACGAGCAGTACTTC

d_call: NA
j_call: TRBJ2-3
clone_size: NA
v_call: TRBV6-5
cdr3_aa: CASAGTLRSTDTQYF
cdr3_nt: TGTGCCAGCGCGGGGACTCTACGTAGCACAGATACGCAGTATTTT

d_call: NA
j_call: TRBJ1-1
clone_size: NA
v_call: TRBV28
cdr3_aa: CASSRPQGDTEAFF
cdr3_nt: TGTGCCAGCAGCCGGCCCCAGGGCGACACTGAAGCTTTCTTT

d_call: NA
j_call: TRBJ2-4
clone_size: NA
v_call: TRBV28
cdr3_aa: CASSSSILAKNIQYF
cdr3_nt: TGTGCCAGCAGTTCCAGTATCCTAGCCAAAAACATTCAGTACTTC

d_call: NA
j_call: TRBJ2-3
clone_size: NA
v_call: TRBV4-2
cdr3_aa: CASSQQWGAETSTDTQYF
cdr3_nt: TGTGCCAGCAGCCAACAATGGGGCGCGGAGACTAGCACAGATACGCAGTATTTT

d_call: NA
j_call: TRBJ1-1
clone_size: NA
v_call: TRBV11-3
cdr3_aa: CASSRGRNTEAFF
cdr3_nt: TGTGCCAGCAGCCGGGGCAGGAACACTGAAGCTTTCTTT

d_call: NA
j_call: TRBJ1-1
clone_size: NA
v_call: TRBV4-2
cdr3_aa: CASSQDRRGLAEAFF
cdr3_nt: TGTGCCAGCAGCCAAGATCGTAGGGGCCTGGCTGAAGCTTTCTTT

d_call: NA
j_call: TRBJ1-1
clone_size: NA
v_call: TRBV6-5
cdr3_aa: CASRSRSENTEAFF
cdr3_nt: TGTGCCAGCAGGTCCCGGTCTGAGAACACTGAAGCTTTCTTT

d_call: TRBD2
j_call: TRBJ2-7
clone_size: NA
v_call: TRBV5-4
cdr3_aa: CASSPSGSYEQYF
cdr3_nt: TGTGCCAGCAGCCCTAGCGGAAGCTACGAGCAGTACTTC

d_call: TRBD2
j_call: TRBJ2-5
clone_size: NA
v_call: TRBV7-7
cdr3_aa: CASSLEREAPQYF
cdr3_nt: TGTGCCAGCAGCTTAGAACGGGAGGCCCCCCAGTACTTC

d_call: TRBD1
j_call: TRBJ1-1
clone_size: NA
v_call: TRBV5-1
cdr3_aa: CASSLQGGTEAFF
cdr3_nt: TGCGCCAGCAGCTTGCAGGGGGGGACTGAAGCTTTCTTT

d_call: TRBD2
j_call: TRBJ2-7
clone_size: NA
v_call: TRBV5-4
cdr3_aa: CASSLSPTSGASYEQYF
cdr3_nt: TGTGCCAGCAGCTTGTCCCCGACTAGCGGGGCATCCTACGAGCAGTACTTC

d_call: NA
j_call: TRBJ1-5
clone_size: NA
v_call: TRBV11-2
cdr3_aa: CASSLVGGRGNQPQHF
cdr3_nt: TGTGCCAGCAGCTTAGTGGGTGGAAGGGGAAATCAGCCCCAGCATTTT

d_call: TRBD2
j_call: TRBJ2-1
clone_size: NA
v_call: TRBV11-2
cdr3_aa: CASSFDGAGLEQFF
cdr3_nt: TGTGCCAGCAGCTTTGACGGAGCGGGACTGGAGCAGTTCTTC

d_call: NA
j_call: TRBJ2-1
clone_size: NA
v_call: TRBV7-8
cdr3_aa: CASSLMSGFDNEQFF
cdr3_nt: TGTGCCAGCAGCTTAATGTCGGGCTTTGACAATGAGCAGTTCTTC

d_call: TRBD2
j_call: TRBJ2-3
clone_size: once
v_call: TRBV4-1
cdr3_aa: CASSQPGRGTDTQYF
cdr3_nt: TGCGCCAGCAGCCAACCCGGGAGGGGTACAGATACGCAGTATTTT

d_call: NA
j_call: TRBJ2-7
clone_size: NA
v_call: TRBV7-8
cdr3_aa: CASSSAEMVYGQYF
cdr3_nt: TGTGCCAGCAGCTCTGCGGAAATGGTCTACGGGCAGTACTTC

d_call: TRBD1
j_call: TRBJ1-5
clone_size: many
v_call: TRBV2
cdr3_aa: CASSLDRGGNQPQHF
cdr3_nt: TGTGCCAGCAGTCTAGACAGGGGCGGCAATCAGCCCCAGCATTTT

d_call: NA
j_call: TRBJ2-5
clone_size: NA
v_call: TRBV6-6
cdr3_aa: CASSYSGLQETQYF
cdr3_nt: TGTGCCAGCAGTTACTCCGGCCTCCAAGAGACCCAGTACTTC

d_call: TRBD2
j_call: TRBJ2-3
clone_size: once
v_call: TRBV7-9
cdr3_aa: CASSFSLAEYTDTQYF
cdr3_nt: TGTGCCAGCAGCTTCTCACTAGCGGAGTACACAGATACGCAGTATTTT

d_call: NA
j_call: TRBJ2-1
clone_size: NA
v_call: TRBV5-8
cdr3_aa: CASSLWVGPYNEQFF
cdr3_nt: TGTGCCAGCAGCTTGTGGGTTGGACCGTACAATGAGCAGTTCTTC

d_call: NA
j_call: TRBJ2-7
clone_size: NA
v_call: TRBV11-3
cdr3_aa: CASSLGAGDTDEQYF
cdr3_nt: TGTGCCAGCAGCTTAGGGGCAGGGGACACAGACGAGCAGTACTTC

d_call: NA
j_call: TRBJ2-2
clone_size: once
v_call: TRBV2
cdr3_aa: CASTPFGSLTGELFF
cdr3_nt: TGTGCCAGCACTCCCTTCGGGAGCCTCACCGGGGAGCTGTTTTTT

d_call: TRBD2
j_call: TRBJ2-1
clone_size: many
v_call: TRBV11-2
cdr3_aa: CASSPLREGIEQFF
cdr3_nt: TGTGCCAGCAGCCCCCTGCGGGAGGGGATCGAGCAGTTCTTC

d_call: NA
j_call: TRBJ2-3
clone_size: NA
v_call: TRBV7-2
cdr3_aa: CASSLVGWGDTQYF
cdr3_nt: TGTGCCAGCAGCTTAGTTGGGTGGGGGGATACGCAGTATTTT

d_call: NA
j_call: TRBJ1-1
clone_size: NA
v_call: TRBV7-2
cdr3_aa: CASSGGGAEAFF
cdr3_nt: TGTGCCAGCAGCGGCGGGGGGGCTGAAGCTTTCTTT

d_call: NA
j_call: TRBJ2-1
clone_size: NA
v_call: TRBV25-1
cdr3_aa: CASSVALYPGEQFF
cdr3_nt: TGTGCCAGCAGTGTCGCACTATACCCCGGTGAGCAGTTCTTC

d_call: NA
j_call: TRBJ1-1
clone_size: NA
v_call: TRBV5-1
cdr3_aa: CASREGIGGMNTEAFF
cdr3_nt: TGCGCCAGCAGGGAAGGGATTGGGGGCATGAACACTGAAGCTTTCTTT

d_call: TRBD2
j_call: TRBJ2-7
clone_size: NA
v_call: TRBV7-3
cdr3_aa: CASSSSLLAGVCYEQYF
cdr3_nt: TGTGCCAGCAGCTCCTCCCTACTAGCGGGAGTATGCTACGAGCAGTACTTC

d_call: NA
j_call: TRBJ2-7
clone_size: few
v_call: TRBV6-5
cdr3_aa: CASSNNYEQYF
cdr3_nt: TGTGCCAGCAGTAATAACTACGAGCAGTACTTC

d_call: TRBD1
j_call: TRBJ2-3
clone_size: NA
v_call: TRBV7-2
cdr3_aa: CASSPLRDRGTDTQYF
cdr3_nt: TGTGCCAGCAGCCCGCTCCGGGACAGGGGGACAGATACGCAGTATTTT

d_call: TRBD2
j_call: TRBJ2-4
clone_size: NA
v_call: TRBV4-2
cdr3_aa: CASSQRGEGAIQYF
cdr3_nt: TGTGCCAGCAGCCAACGGGGGGAGGGCGCCATTCAGTACTTC

d_call: NA
j_call: TRBJ1-4
clone_size: NA
v_call: TRBV27
cdr3_aa: CASRPLSFRDYEKLFF
cdr3_nt: TGTGCCAGCAGACCGCTGAGCTTCAGGGATTATGAAAAACTGTTTTTT

d_call: TRBD2
j_call: TRBJ2-7
clone_size: NA
v_call: TRBV27
cdr3_aa: CASSLRASGRAEYEQYF
cdr3_nt: TGTGCCAGCAGTTTACGGGCTAGCGGGAGGGCCGAGTACGAGCAGTACTTC

d_call: NA
j_call: TRBJ2-2
clone_size: NA
v_call: TRBV2
cdr3_aa: CASSPERAGELFF
cdr3_nt: TGTGCCAGCAGTCCAGAGAGGGCCGGGGAGCTGTTTTTT

d_call: NA
j_call: TRBJ2-5
clone_size: NA
v_call: TRBV21-1
cdr3_aa: CASSKGQEETQYF
cdr3_nt: TGTGCCAGCAGCAAAGGGCAGGAAGAGACCCAGTACTTC

d_call: NA
j_call: TRBJ2-5
clone_size: NA
v_call: TRBV10-3
cdr3_aa: CAISDPGLGRIQYF
cdr3_nt: TGTGCCATCAGTGACCCAGGGCTCGGGAGAATCCAGTACTTC

d_call: TRBD2
j_call: TRBJ2-1
clone_size: NA
v_call: TRBV5-4
cdr3_aa: CASSSGTSGRLSYNEQFF
cdr3_nt: TGTGCCAGCAGCTCCGGGACTAGCGGGAGGTTATCCTACAATGAGCAGTTCTTC

d_call: TRBD1
j_call: TRBJ1-2
clone_size: few
v_call: TRBV19
cdr3_aa: CASSRLDRGDGYTF
cdr3_nt: TGTGCCAGTAGCCGACTCGACAGGGGCGATGGCTACACCTTC

d_call: TRBD2
j_call: TRBJ2-2
clone_size: NA
v_call: TRBV5-1
cdr3_aa: CASKWDLSGTRLFF
cdr3_nt: TGCGCCAGCAAATGGGACCTGAGCGGGACGAGGCTGTTTTTT

d_call: NA
j_call: TRBJ1-1
clone_size: NA
v_call: TRBV11-3
cdr3_aa: CASSSGPSEAFF
cdr3_nt: TGTGCCAGCAGTTCAGGGCCCTCTGAAGCTTTCTTT

d_call: TRBD1
j_call: TRBJ2-3
clone_size: NA
v_call: TRBV6-5
cdr3_aa: CASSRRQGGADTQYF
cdr3_nt: TGTGCCAGCAGTCGCCGACAAGGGGGCGCGGATACGCAGTATTTT

d_call: NA
j_call: TRBJ2-7
clone_size: NA
v_call: TRBV11-2
cdr3_aa: CASSLGGAFEQYF
cdr3_nt: TGTGCCAGCAGCTTAGGGGGGGCATTCGAGCAGTACTTC

d_call: NA
j_call: TRBJ2-1
clone_size: NA
v_call: TRBV14
cdr3_aa: CASSQDMRYNEQFF
cdr3_nt: TGTGCCAGCAGCCAAGATATGAGGTACAATGAGCAGTTCTTC

d_call: TRBD1
j_call: TRBJ2-5
clone_size: NA
v_call: TRBV7-2
cdr3_aa: CASSRDRQETQYF
cdr3_nt: TGTGCCAGCAGCCGGGACAGACAAGAGACCCAGTACTTC

d_call: NA
j_call: TRBJ1-2
clone_size: few
v_call: TRBV6-1
cdr3_aa: CASSEARSQGAYGYTF
cdr3_nt: TGTGCCAGCAGTGAAGCGCGATCGCAGGGAGCCTATGGCTACACCTTC

d_call: NA
j_call: TRBJ1-2
clone_size: NA
v_call: TRBV28
cdr3_aa: CASGAGGYDGYTF
cdr3_nt: TGTGCCAGCGGGGCTGGGGGGTACGATGGCTACACCTTC

d_call: TRBD1
j_call: TRBJ1-4
clone_size: once
v_call: TRBV7-9
cdr3_aa: CASSQRQGGEKLFF
cdr3_nt: TGTGCCAGCAGCCAAAGACAGGGAGGAGAAAAACTGTTTTTT

d_call: TRBD1
j_call: TRBJ2-5
clone_size: few
v_call: TRBV7-6
cdr3_aa: CASSLVGTGAQETQYF
cdr3_nt: TGTGCCAGCAGCTTAGTGGGGACAGGGGCCCAAGAGACCCAGTACTTC

d_call: NA
j_call: TRBJ1-3
clone_size: once
v_call: TRBV15
cdr3_aa: CATSREIPFGNTIYF
cdr3_nt: TGTGCCACCAGCAGAGAAATCCCATTCGGAAACACCATATATTTT

d_call: TRBD1
j_call: TRBJ2-7
clone_size: NA
v_call: TRBV28
cdr3_aa: CASSGGQGKVQYF
cdr3_nt: TGTGCCAGCAGTGGGGGACAGGGGAAGGTGCAGTACTTC

d_call: NA
j_call: TRBJ2-7
clone_size: NA
v_call: TRBV19
cdr3_aa: CASSIDYGGTYEQYF
cdr3_nt: TGTGCCAGTAGTATAGATTACGGCGGGACGTACGAGCAGTACTTC

d_call: NA
j_call: TRBJ2-7
clone_size: NA
v_call: TRBV28
cdr3_aa: CASSLSPGRAYEQYF
cdr3_nt: TGTGCCAGCAGTTTATCCCCAGGGCGCGCCTACGAGCAGTACTTC

d_call: NA
j_call: TRBJ2-7
clone_size: NA
v_call: TRBV5-1
cdr3_aa: CASSLVGGLTYEQYF
cdr3_nt: TGCGCCAGCAGCTTGGTCGGTGGGTTGACCTACGAGCAGTACTTC

d_call: TRBD2
j_call: TRBJ2-1
clone_size: NA
v_call: TRBV5-1
cdr3_aa: CASSFQRDPNEQFF
cdr3_nt: TGCGCCAGCAGCTTCCAGCGGGACCCCAATGAGCAGTTCTTC

d_call: TRBD2
j_call: TRBJ2-7
clone_size: NA
v_call: TRBV7-2
cdr3_aa: CASSLVGRVAGVNEQYF
cdr3_nt: TGTGCCAGCAGCTTAGTCGGCAGGGTAGCGGGAGTTAACGAGCAGTACTTC

d_call: TRBD2
j_call: TRBJ2-7
clone_size: NA
v_call: TRBV7-8
cdr3_aa: CASSLGTSGRGPYEQYF
cdr3_nt: TGTGCCAGCAGCTTAGGAACTAGCGGGAGGGGGCCCTACGAGCAGTACTTC